This T cell receptor beta chain was identified during a study of blood T cell repertoires in COVID-19. Overall study: The samples span acute and convalescent COVID-19 from the United States, Italy and Spain.

Using immunoSEQ multiplex PCR, the repertoire was profiled, and TCRdb retains in-frame clones only, with some absent. The table lists tens of thousands of clones, around 87% of them singletons. V lost 2 bases and J lost 2, with 11 bases in between. The CDR3 contains 15 residues. Germline assignment: CDR1 KGHSH and CDR2 LQKENI. The TCR originated in an older woman with COVID-19, enrolled during active disease. The chain combines TRBV18 with TRBJ2-3; the D gene is possibly TRBD1 (6 bases). The sample was peripheral blood. The CDR3 loop reads CASSPTGTHTDTQYF. Written as DNA, the CDR3 is TGTGCCAGCTCACCAACCGGGACACACACAGATACGCAGTATTTT.